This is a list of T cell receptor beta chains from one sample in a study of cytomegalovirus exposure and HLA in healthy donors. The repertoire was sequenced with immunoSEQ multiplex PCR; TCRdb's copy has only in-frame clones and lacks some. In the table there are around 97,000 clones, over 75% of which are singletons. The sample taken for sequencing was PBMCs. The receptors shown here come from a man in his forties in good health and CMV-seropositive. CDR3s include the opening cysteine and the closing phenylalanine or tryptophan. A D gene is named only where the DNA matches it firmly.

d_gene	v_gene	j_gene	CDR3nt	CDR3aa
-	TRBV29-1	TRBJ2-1	TGCAGCGTTGACCCGGACTATGTCAATGAGAGGAACAATGAGCAGTTCTTC	CSVDPDYVNERNNEQFF
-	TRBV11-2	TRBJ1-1	TGTGCCAGCAGCCTTTTTGCAGGGCCCACTGAAGCTTTCTTT	CASSLFAGPTEAFF
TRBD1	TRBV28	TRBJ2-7	TGTGCCAGCAGTCAGTCCCGGGACAGGGGTGGGCAGTACTTC	CASSQSRDRGGQYF
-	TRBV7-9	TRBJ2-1	TGTGCCAGCAGCCCTAAACAGGGCCACAGCTCCTACAATGAGCAGTTCTTC	CASSPKQGHSSYNEQFF
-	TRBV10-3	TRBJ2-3	TGTGCCATCAAGGTTGTCGGAGGGGCTAGCACAGATACGCAGTATTTT	CAIKVVGGASTDTQYF
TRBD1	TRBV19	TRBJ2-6	TGTGCCAGTAGGGACAGGGGCTCTGGGGCCAACGTCCTGACTTTC	CASRDRGSGANVLTF
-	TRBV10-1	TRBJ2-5	TGCGCCAGCAGTGGCCCCGGGGAGACCCAGTACTTC	CASSGPGETQYF
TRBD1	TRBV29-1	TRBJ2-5	TGCAGCGAGCGCGGGACAGGGGGGACCCAGTACTTC	CSERGTGGTQYF
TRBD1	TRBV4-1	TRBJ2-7	TGCGCCAGCAGCCAAGATCAGGGGGACGAGCAGTACTTC	CASSQDQGDEQYF
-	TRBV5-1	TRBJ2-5	TGCGCCAGCAGCTCCATGGGACAACAAGAGACCCAGTACTTC	CASSSMGQQETQYF
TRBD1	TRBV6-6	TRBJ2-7	TGTGCCAGCAGTCTCGGACAGGGACGATACGAGCAGTACTTC	CASSLGQGRYEQYF
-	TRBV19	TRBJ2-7	TGTGCCAGTAGTTCAGGTGCCTACGAGCAGTACTTC	CASSSGAYEQYF
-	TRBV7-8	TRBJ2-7	TGTGCCAGCAGCCCCACTGCAGGCTCCTACGAGCAGTACTTC	CASSPTAGSYEQYF
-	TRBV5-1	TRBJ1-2	TGCGCCAGCAGGATGGACAGAAACTATGGCTACACCTTC	CASRMDRNYGYTF
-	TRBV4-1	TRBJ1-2	TGCGCCAGCAGCCAAGACTCCGGCTATGGCTACACCTTC	CASSQDSGYGYTF
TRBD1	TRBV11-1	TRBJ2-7	TGTGCCAGCAGCCGACAGGGCTGGGGAGACGAGCAGTACTTC	CASSRQGWGDEQYF
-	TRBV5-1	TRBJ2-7	TGCGCCAGCAGCTTGGGACATTCCAAGGGGGCCTACGAGCAGTACTTC	CASSLGHSKGAYEQYF
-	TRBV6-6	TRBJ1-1	TGTGCCAGCAGCCTACTATGGGAGTACACTGAAGCTTTCTTT	CASSLLWEYTEAFF
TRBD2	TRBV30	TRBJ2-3	TGTGCCGGGAGGCGGGGACTAGCGACTAGCACAGATACGCAGTATTTT	CAGRRGLATSTDTQYF
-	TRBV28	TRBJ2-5	TGTGCCAGCAGTTTAGACGACAGTACCGGGACCCAGTACTTC	CASSLDDSTGTQYF
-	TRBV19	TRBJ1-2	TGTGCCAGTAGTATAGATCTACAGGCCAATGGCTACACCTTC	CASSIDLQANGYTF
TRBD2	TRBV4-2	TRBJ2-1	TGTGCCAGCAGCCAAGCCAGCGGGAGAAGCAATGAGCAGTTCTTC	CASSQASGRSNEQFF